The T cell receptor (beta chain) under discussion was sequenced for a study of T-cell memory formation after mild COVID-19. Each CDR3 protein is one row after TCRdb ran MiXCR on the 5' RACE reads. The table lists about 250,000 distinct CDR3 sequences, about 16% of them singletons. Findings and caveats of the study: Shrinking CD4+ clones were chiefly CM and EM; CD8+ ones were chiefly EMRA. Prior to infection, memory already included some responding clones, suggesting cross-reactive memory joined. SARS-CoV-2 specificity was not confirmed for second-wave clones peaking on day 37.

Comments on this clonotype: Its antigen is not known.

The sample consisted of PBMCs or a T cell subset sorted from them (not recorded which). The clonotype comes from a man aged 18 to 30 who had mild COVID-19 (a few samples of this study predate the infection). Cell type and time point are not known.

CDR3 protein: CASTGTGVSGANVLTF. The CDR3 DNA follows: TGTGCCAGCACCGGGACAGGCGTCTCTGGGGCCAACGTCCTGACTTTC. The chain recombines TRBV3-1 with TRBJ2-6; TRBD1 matches 8 bases. From germline, CDR1 is LGHDT and CDR2 YNNKEL (reference sequence). There are 16 residues in the CDR3. The J segment lost 0 bases and the V segment lost 7 bases, leaving 5 bases of the junction unmatched. The variable domain in full, completed from reference TRBV3-1 and TRBJ2-6, reads DTAVSQTPKYLVTQMGNDKSIKCEQNLGHDTMYWYKQDSKKFLKIMFSYNNKELIINETVPNRFSPKSPDKAHLNLHINSLELGDSAVYFCASTGTGVSGANVLTFGAGSRLTVL.